This TCR beta chain was profiled in a study of shared clonotypes between healthy human individuals. It was around 190 ng DNA, 25,000 to 35,000 T cell genomes, that sorted-subset replicate PCRs used. The assay was immunoSEQ multiplex PCR, and TCRdb's table has in-frame clones only and misses some. Of hundreds of thousands of clones in the sample, roughly 96% were seen once. The CDR3 is made up of 19 amino acids. Germline CDR1 and CDR2: SGHRS and YFSETQ. V lost 0 bases and J lost 2, with 24 bases in between. This TCR was recovered from a young man in good health. The V and J genes are TRBV5-1 and TRBJ2-7, with D perhaps given as TRBD1 or TRBD2 (5 bases each). Specimen: memory CD8+ T cells sorted from blood. Specified subset: CD45RO+ cells pooled with CCR7-negative TemRA cells. CDR3 nucleotides: TGCGCCAGCAGCTTGGGACGGCTAGGGGTGGACTTTTTTCCCTACGAGCAGTACTTC. Protein product: CASSLGRLGVDFFPYEQYF.